A single T cell receptor beta chain is shown here with its context. This sample stems from a study of response to subunit inactivated influenza vaccine. TCRdb reprocessed the RT-PCR reads via MiXCR and lists one record per CDR3 protein. The repertoire has 590,000 or so distinct CDR3 sequences, 14% of them found once; the top ten carry less than 8.5%. This sequence was found in a man in his forties or fifties who received an inactivated influenza vaccine. Source: PBMCs from blood, taken 14 to 15 days before vaccination.

CDR3 residues: CASSQVQADQETQYF. The CDR3 DNA sequence: TGTGCCAGCAGCCAAGTCCAAGCGGATCAAGAGACCCAGTACTTC. This chain connects TRBV4-2 to TRBJ2-5; maybe TRBD2 (5 bases). V was cut by 1 base and J by 2 bases, with 11 bases left in between. Germline V gives CDR1 LGHNA, CDR2 YNFKEQ. The CDR3 is made up of 15 amino acids.